This TCR beta chain was profiled in a study of blood T cell repertoires in COVID-19. In the study overall: The origin of the acute and convalescent COVID-19 samples was the United States, Italy and Spain. Sources were T cells, B-cell-depleted T cells, or PBMCs; the material itself was cDNA or gDNA.

This clone appeared a single time. The germline gives CDR1 LGHDT, CDR2 YNNKEL (reference sequence). Trimming cost V 4 bases and J 3 bases; bases outside gene matches: 9. CDR3 size: 16 residues. The authors' processing: Amplification with reference gene primers provided the estimates of nucleated cell counts. Only in-frame clones appear in the TCRdb table, and some are missing; sequencing was by immunoSEQ multiplex PCR. That table furnishes V, J and clone size, whereas the DNA furnished D and trimming. Among 250,000 to 350,000 clones listed, around nine tenths were seen once. The chain combines TRBV3-1 (or the pseudogene TRBV3-2) with TRBJ2-4, with 7 bases that match TRBD2. Specimen: peripheral blood. The sequence derives from a man aged 30 to 45 with acute or convalescent COVID-19. Written as DNA, the CDR3 is TGTGCCAGCAGCCTTGGGGGAGGGGTGAGCAAAAACATTCAGTACTTC. This translates into CASSLGGGVSKNIQYF.